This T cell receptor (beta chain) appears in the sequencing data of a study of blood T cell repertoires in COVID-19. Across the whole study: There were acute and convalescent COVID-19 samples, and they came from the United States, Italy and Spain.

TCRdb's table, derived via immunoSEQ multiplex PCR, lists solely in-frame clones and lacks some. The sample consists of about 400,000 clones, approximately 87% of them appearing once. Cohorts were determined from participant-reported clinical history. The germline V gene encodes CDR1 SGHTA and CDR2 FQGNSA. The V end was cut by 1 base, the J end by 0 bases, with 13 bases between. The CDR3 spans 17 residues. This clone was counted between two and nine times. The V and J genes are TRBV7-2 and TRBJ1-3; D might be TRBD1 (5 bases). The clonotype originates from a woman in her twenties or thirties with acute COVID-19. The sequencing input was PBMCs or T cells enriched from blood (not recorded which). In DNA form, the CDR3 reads TGTGCCAGCAGCTTAGGTTGGGGACTGACCTCTGGAAACACCATATATTTT. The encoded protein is CASSLGWGLTSGNTIYF.